This TCR beta chain was observed in a study of beta chain features in type 1 diabetes. Since all of the isolated RNA was reverse transcribed, expressed TCRB transcripts were what got sequenced. Data came from immunoSEQ multiplex PCR; TCRdb stores just in-frame clones and leaves some out. This sample yields 30,000 to 40,000 clones, of which about 65% are seen a single time; approximately 2% belongs to the top ten. CDR1 is MDHEN and CDR2 is SYDVKM in the germline V gene. This CDR3 region has 18 residues. The ends lost 4 bases at V and 1 base at J; junction bases unmatched: 8. Note on this clone: Its specificity is unknown.

Points from the study as a whole: The naive, central memory and Treg TCRB repertoires showed an apparent similarity that was greater among patients than among healthy donors.

The receptor's source is a woman in her thirties in good health. Sequencing was performed on Tregs from blood. V is TRBV28 and J is TRBJ2-3, with 13 bases lining up with TRBD2. This CDR3 reads CASSSFNGLAGGTDTQYF. The DNA of the CDR3 is TGTGCCAGCAGTTCATTCAACGGACTAGCGGGGGGCACAGATACGCAGTATTTT.